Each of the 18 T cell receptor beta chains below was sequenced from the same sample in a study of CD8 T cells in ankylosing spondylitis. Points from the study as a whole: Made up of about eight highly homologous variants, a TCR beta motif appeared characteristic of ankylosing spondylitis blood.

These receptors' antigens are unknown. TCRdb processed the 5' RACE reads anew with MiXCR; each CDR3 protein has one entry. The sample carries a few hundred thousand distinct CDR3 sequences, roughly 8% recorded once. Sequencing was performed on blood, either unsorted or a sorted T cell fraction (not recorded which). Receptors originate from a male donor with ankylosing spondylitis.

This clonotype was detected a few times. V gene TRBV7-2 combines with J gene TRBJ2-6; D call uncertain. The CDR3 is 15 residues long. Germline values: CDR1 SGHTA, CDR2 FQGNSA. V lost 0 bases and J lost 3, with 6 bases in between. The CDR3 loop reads CASSLATFGANVLTF. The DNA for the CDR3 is TGTGCCAGCAGCTTAGCCACCTTTGGGGCCAACGTCCTGACTTTC.

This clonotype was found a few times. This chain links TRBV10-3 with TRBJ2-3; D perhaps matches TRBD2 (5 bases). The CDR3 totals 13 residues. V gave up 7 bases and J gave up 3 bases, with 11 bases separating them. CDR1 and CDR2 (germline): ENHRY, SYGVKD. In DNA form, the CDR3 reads TGTGCCATCAATGACGGCGGGACAGATACGCAGTATTTT. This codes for CAINDGGTDTQYF.

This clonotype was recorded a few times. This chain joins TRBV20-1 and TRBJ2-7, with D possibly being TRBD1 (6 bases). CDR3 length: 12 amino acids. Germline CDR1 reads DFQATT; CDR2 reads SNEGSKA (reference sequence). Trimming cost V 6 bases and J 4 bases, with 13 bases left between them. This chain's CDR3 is CSAQGFVYEQYF. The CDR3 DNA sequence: TGCAGTGCGCAGGGGTTTGTTTACGAGCAGTACTTC.

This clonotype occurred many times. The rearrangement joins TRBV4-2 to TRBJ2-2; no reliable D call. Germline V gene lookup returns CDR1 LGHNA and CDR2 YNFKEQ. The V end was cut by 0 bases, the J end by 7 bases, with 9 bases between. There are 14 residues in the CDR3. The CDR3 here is CASSQDSSDGELFF. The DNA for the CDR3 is TGTGCCAGCAGCCAAGATTCTTCAGACGGGGAGCTGTTTTTT.

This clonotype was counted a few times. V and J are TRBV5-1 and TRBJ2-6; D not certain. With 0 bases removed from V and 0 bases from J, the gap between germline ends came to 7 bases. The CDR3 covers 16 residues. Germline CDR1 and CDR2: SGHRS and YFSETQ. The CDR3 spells CASSLAGTSGANVLTF. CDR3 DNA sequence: TGCGCCAGCAGCTTGGCCGGCACCTCTGGGGCCAACGTCCTGACTTTC. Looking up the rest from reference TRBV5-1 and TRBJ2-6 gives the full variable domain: KAGVTQTPRYLIKTRGQQVTLSCSPISGHRSVSWYQQTPGQGLQFLFEYFSETQRNKGNFPGRFSGRQFSNSRSEMNVSTLELGDSALYLCASSLAGTSGANVLTFGAGSRLTVL.

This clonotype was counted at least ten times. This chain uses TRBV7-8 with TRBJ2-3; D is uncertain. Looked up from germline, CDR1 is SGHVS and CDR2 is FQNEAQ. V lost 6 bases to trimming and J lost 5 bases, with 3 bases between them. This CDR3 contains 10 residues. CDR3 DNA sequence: TGTGCCAGCAGTAGAGATACGCAGTATTTT. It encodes CASSRDTQYF.

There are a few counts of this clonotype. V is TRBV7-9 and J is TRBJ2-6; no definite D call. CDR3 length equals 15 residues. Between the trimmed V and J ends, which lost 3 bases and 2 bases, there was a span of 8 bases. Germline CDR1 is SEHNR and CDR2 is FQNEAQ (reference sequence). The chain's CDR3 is CASSFRQTGANVLTF. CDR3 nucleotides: TGTGCCAGCAGCTTTCGCCAAACTGGGGCCAACGTCCTGACTTTC.

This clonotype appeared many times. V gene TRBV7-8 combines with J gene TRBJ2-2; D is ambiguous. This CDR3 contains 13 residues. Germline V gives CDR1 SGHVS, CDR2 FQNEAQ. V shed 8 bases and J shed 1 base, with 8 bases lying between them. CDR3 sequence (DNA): TGTGCCAGCCTCCGACGGAACACCGGGGAGCTGTTTTTT. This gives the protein CASLRRNTGELFF. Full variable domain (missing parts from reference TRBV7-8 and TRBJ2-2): GAGVSQSPRYKVAKRGQDVALRCDPISGHVSLFWYQQALGQGPEFLTYFQNEAQLDKSGLPSDRFFAERPEGSVSTLKIQRTQQEDSAVYLCASLRRNTGELFFGEGSRLTVL.

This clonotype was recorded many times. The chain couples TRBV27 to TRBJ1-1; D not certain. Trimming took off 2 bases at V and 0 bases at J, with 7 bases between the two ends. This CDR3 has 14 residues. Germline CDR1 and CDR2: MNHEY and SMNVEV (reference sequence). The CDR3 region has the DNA TGTGCCAGCAGTTTAGGGATCATGAACACTGAAGCTTTCTTT. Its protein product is CASSLGIMNTEAFF.

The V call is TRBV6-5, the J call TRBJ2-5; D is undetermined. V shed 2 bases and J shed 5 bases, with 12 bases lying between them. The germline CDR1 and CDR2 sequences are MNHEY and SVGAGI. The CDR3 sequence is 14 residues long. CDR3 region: CASSYGPTYETQYF. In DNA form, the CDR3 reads TGTGCCAGCAGTTACGGTCCCACCTACGAGACCCAGTACTTC.

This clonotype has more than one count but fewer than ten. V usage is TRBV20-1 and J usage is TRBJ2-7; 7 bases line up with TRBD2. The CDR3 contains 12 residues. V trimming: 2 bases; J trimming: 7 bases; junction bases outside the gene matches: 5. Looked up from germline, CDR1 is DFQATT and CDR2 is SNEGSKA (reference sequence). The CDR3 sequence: CSARLLAREQYF. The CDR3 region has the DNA TGCAGTGCTAGATTACTAGCGCGGGAGCAGTACTTC.

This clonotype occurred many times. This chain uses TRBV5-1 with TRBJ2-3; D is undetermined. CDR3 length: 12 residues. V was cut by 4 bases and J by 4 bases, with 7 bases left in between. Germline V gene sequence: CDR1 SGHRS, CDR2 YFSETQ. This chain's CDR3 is CASSLLADTQYF. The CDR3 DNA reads TGCGCCAGCAGCCTTCTCGCAGATACGCAGTATTTT. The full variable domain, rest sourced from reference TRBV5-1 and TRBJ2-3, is KAGVTQTPRYLIKTRGQQVTLSCSPISGHRSVSWYQQTPGQGLQFLFEYFSETQRNKGNFPGRFSGRQFSNSRSEMNVSTLELGDSALYLCASSLLADTQYFGPGTRLTVL.

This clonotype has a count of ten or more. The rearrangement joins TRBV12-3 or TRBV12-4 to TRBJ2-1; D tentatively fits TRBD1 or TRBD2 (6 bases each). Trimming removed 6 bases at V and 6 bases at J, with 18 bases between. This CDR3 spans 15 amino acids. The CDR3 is CASRGGGPGSNEQFF. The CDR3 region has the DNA TGTGCCAGCAGGGGGGGCGGGCCTGGGAGCAATGAGCAGTTCTTC.

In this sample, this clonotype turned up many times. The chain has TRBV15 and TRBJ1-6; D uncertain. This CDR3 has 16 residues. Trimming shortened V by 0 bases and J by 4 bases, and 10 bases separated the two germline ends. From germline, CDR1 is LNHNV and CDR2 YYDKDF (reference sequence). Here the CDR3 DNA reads TGTGCCACCAGCAGAGATTATAACAGTTATAATTCACCCCTCCACTTT. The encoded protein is CATSRDYNSYNSPLHF.

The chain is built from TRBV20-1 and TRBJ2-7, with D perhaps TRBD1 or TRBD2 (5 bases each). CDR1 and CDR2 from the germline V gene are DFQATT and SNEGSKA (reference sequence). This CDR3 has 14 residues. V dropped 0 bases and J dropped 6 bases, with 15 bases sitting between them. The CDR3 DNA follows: TGCAGTGCTAGAGATTTCGGGGCCTCTACCGAGCAGTACTTC. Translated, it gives CSARDFGASTEQYF.

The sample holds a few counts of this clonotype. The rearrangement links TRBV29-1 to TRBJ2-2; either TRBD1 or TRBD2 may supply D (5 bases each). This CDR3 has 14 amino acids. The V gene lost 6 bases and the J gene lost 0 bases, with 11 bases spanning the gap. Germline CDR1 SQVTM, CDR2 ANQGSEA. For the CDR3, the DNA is TGCAGCGTCCTAAGGGACCCGAACACCGGGGAGCTGTTTTTT. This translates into CSVLRDPNTGELFF.

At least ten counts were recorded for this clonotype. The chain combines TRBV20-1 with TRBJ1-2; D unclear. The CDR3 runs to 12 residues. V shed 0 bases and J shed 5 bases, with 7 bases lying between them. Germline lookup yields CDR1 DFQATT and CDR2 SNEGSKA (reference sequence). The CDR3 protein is CSARESSYGYTF. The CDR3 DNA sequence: TGCAGTGCTAGAGAGTCCAGTTATGGCTACACCTTC.

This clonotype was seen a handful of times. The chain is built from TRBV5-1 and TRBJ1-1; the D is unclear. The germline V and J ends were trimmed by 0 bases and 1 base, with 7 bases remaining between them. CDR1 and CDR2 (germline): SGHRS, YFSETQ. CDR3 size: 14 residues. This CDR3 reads CASSLASANTEAFF. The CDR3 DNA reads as TGCGCCAGCAGCTTGGCCTCGGCGAACACTGAAGCTTTCTTT. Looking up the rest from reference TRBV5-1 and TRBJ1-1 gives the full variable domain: KAGVTQTPRYLIKTRGQQVTLSCSPISGHRSVSWYQQTPGQGLQFLFEYFSETQRNKGNFPGRFSGRQFSNSRSEMNVSTLELGDSALYLCASSLASANTEAFFGQGTRLTVV.